The text below deals with one T cell receptor beta chain. Its antigen is currently unknown. The data were taken from a study of cytomegalovirus exposure and HLA in healthy donors. For the study at large: Clustering assigned 70% to 85% of the approximately 430 genotyped donors to the Caucasian-associated ancestry cluster.

Study-level points and caveats: Previous analysis showed most TCR beta V segments were productive about 87% or about 30% of the time. What TCR beta sequences reportedly achieved was accurate prediction of HLA-A and HLA-B alleles in most subjects.

The PCR contained 60 Vbeta and 13 Jbeta primers. TCRdb's table, derived via immunoSEQ multiplex PCR, lists solely in-frame clones and lacks some. The sample consists of 100,000 or so clones, roughly three fifths of them appearing once. The V gene's germline CDR1 is MGHRA and CDR2 YSYEKL. The CDR3 has 16 residues. V lost 2 bases and J lost 3, with 13 bases in between. V usage is TRBV4-1 and J usage is TRBJ1-4; a possible D gene is TRBD1 (5 bases). The TCR was taken from a man aged 25 to 45 in good health and CMV-seropositive. Source material: PBMCs. CDR3 DNA: TGCGCCAGCAGCCAACTGGGACGGGGGTCTAATGAAAAACTGTTTTTT. Translated: CASSQLGRGSNEKLFF.